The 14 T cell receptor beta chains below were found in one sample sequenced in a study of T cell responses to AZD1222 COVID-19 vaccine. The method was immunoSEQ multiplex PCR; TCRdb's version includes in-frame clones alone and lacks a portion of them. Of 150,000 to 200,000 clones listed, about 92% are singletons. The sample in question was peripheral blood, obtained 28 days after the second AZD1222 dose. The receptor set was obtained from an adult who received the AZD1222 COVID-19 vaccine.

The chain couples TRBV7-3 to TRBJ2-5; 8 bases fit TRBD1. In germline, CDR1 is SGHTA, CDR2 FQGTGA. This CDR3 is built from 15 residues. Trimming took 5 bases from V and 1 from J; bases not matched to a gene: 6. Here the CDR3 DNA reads TGTGCCAGCAGCCCTACGGGACAGGTCCAAGAGACCCAGTACTTC. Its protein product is CASSPTGQVQETQYF.

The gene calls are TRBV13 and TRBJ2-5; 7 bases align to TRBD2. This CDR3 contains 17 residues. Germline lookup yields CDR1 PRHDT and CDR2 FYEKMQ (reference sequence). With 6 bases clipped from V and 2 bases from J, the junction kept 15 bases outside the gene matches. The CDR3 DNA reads TGTGCCAGCAGTCAAGCAAGCGGGACTAAAATACAAGAGACCCAGTACTTC. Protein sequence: CASSQASGTKIQETQYF.

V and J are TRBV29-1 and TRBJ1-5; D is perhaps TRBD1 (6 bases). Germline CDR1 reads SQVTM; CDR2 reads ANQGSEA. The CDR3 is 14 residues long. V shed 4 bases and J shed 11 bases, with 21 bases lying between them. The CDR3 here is CSVALTGAVAAQHF. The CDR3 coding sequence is TGCAGCGTTGCCTTGACAGGAGCGGTCGCGGCCCAGCATTTT.

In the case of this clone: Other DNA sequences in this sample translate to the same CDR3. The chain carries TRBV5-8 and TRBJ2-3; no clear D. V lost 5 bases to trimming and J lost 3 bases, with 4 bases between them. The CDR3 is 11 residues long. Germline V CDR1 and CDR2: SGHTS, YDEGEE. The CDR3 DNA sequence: TGTGCCAGCAGTCGTACAGATACGCAGTATTTT. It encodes CASSRTDTQYF.

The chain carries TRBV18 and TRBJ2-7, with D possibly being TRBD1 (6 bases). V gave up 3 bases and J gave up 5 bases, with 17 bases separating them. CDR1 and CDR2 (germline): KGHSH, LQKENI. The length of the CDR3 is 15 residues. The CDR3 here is CASSPPDFTGNEQYF. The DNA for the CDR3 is TGTGCCAGCTCACCCCCGGACTTTACAGGGAACGAGCAGTACTTC.

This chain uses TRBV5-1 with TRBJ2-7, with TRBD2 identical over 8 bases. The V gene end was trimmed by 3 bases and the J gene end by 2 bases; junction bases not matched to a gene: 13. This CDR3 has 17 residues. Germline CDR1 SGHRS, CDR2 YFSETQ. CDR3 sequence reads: CASSSRQSGGVTYEQYF. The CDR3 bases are TGCGCCAGCAGCTCCCGGCAAAGCGGGGGCGTAACCTACGAGCAGTACTTC. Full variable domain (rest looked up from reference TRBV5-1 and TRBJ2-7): KAGVTQTPRYLIKTRGQQVTLSCSPISGHRSVSWYQQTPGQGLQFLFEYFSETQRNKGNFPGRFSGRQFSNSRSEMNVSTLELGDSALYLCASSSRQSGGVTYEQYFGPGTRLTVT.

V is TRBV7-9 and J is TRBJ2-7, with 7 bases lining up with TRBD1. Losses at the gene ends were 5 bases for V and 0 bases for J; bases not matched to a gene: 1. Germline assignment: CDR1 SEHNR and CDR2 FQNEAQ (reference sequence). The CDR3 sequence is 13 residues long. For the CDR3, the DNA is TGTGCCAGCAGCCGGGACAGCTCCTACGAGCAGTACTTC. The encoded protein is CASSRDSSYEQYF.

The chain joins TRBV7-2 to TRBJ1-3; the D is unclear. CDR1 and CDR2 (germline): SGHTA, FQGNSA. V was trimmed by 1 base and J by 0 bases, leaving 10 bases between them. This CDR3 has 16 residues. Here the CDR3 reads CASSLVPADSGNTIYF. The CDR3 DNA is TGTGCCAGCAGCTTAGTCCCGGCCGACTCTGGAAACACCATATATTTT. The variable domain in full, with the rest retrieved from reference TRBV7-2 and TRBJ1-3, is GAGVSQSPSNKVTEKGKDVELRCDPISGHTALYWYRQSLGQGLEFLIYFQGNSAPDKSGLPSDRFSAERTGGSVSTLTIQRTQQEDSAVYLCASSLVPADSGNTIYFGEGSWLTVV.

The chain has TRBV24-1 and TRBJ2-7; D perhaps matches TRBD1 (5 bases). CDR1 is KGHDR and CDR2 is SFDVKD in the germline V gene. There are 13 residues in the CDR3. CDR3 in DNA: TGTGCTATAGAGGCCGGACACCACTACGAGCAGTACTTC. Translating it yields CAIEAGHHYEQYF.

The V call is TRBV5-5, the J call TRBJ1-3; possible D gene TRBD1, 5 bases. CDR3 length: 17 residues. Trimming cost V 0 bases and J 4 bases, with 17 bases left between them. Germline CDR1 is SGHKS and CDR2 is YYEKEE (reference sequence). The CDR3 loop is CASSLEMRGSAGNTIYF. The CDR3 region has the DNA TGTGCCAGCAGCTTGGAAATGCGGGGGTCGGCGGGAAACACCATATATTTT.

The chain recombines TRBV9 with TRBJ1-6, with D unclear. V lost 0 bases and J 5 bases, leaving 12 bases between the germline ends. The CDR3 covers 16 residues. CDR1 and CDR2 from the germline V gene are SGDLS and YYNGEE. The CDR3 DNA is TGTGCCAGCAGCGTAGACCCCCGGGGAGATAATTCACCCCTCCACTTT. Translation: CASSVDPRGDNSPLHF.

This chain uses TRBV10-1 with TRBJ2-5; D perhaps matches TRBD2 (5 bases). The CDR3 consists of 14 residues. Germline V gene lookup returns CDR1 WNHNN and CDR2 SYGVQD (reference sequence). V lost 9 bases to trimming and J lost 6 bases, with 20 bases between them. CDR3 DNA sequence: TGCGCCAGACCCAGCTGGGTGAGGGCGAAGACCCAGTACTTC. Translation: CARPSWVRAKTQYF.

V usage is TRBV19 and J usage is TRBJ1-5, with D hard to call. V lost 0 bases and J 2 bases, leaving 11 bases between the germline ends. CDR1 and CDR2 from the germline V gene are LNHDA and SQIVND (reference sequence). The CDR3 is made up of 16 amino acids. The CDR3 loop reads CASSIEEGLGNQPQHF. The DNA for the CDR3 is TGTGCCAGTAGTATAGAGGAAGGGTTGGGCAATCAGCCCCAGCATTTT.

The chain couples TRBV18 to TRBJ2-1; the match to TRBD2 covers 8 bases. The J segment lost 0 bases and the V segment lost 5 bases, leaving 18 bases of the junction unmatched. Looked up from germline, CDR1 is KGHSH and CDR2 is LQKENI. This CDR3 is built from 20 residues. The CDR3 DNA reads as TGTGCCAGCTCAATTACCGGGAGGGCTATACCCCAGAGCTCCTACAATGAGCAGTTCTTC. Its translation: CASSITGRAIPQSSYNEQFF.